The present T cell receptor beta chain was sequenced within a study of shared clonotypes between healthy human individuals. Original processing notes: Filtering was not the same, since immunoSEQ gave junction-only sequences without quality scores. Data came from immunoSEQ multiplex PCR; TCRdb stores just in-frame clones and leaves some out. V, J and clone size were drawn from that table, and D and trimming were deduced from the DNA. This sample yields about 680,000 clones, of which under 80% are seen a single time; approximately 1.6% belongs to the top ten. Partitioning of CD4+ cells yielded a CD45RA+ naive subset and a CD45RA-negative memory subset. Germline CDR1 SQVTM, CDR2 ANQGSEA. The CDR3 loop spans 16 amino acids. Trimming took 2 bases from V and 6 from J; bases not matched to a gene: 10.

The clonotype originates from a woman aged 25 to 45 in good health. The specimen sequenced was memory CD4+ T cells sorted from blood. The subset is: CD45RA-negative fraction. The genes are TRBV29-1 and TRBJ2-7; 13 nucleotides match TRBD2. CDR3 DNA sequence: TGCAGCGTTGAAATACCCCCGGGACTAGCGGGACGCGAGCAGTACTTC. Translating it yields CSVEIPPGLAGREQYF.